One and the same sample provided the 27 T cell receptor beta chains below, sequenced in a study of T cells expressing NK-cell markers. TCRdb derives one entry per CDR3 protein from the 5' RACE reads, leaving out DNA. The listing contains 150,000 to 180,000 distinct CDR3 sequences. The source material was blood T cells: a sorted CD56 or NKG2C T cell subset, CD4+ or CD8+ T cells, or bulk PBMC T cells (not recorded which). The receptors stem from a woman aged 50 to 60 in good health.

The V gene is TRBV6-5, the J gene TRBJ1-4; the D call of TRBD1 rests on TCRdb alone, since no DNA is present to check it. The germline V gene encodes CDR1 MNHEY and CDR2 SVGAGI. CDR3 length equals 14 residues. The CDR3: CASSYKQGAEKLFF.

The chain has TRBV12-5 and TRBJ1-4. The germline gives CDR1 LGHNT, CDR2 FRNRAP. This CDR3 is 15 amino acids long. CDR3 residues: CASGWERQNNEKLFF.

The CDR3 sequence is CSARVGRDSNQPQHF. The chain carries TRBV20-1 and TRBJ1-5. Looked up from germline, CDR1 is DFQATT and CDR2 is SNEGSKA (reference sequence). CDR3 length equals 15 residues.

The chain has TRBV29-1 and TRBJ2-2. The CDR3 has 12 residues. CDR1 is SQVTM, CDR2 ANQGSEA, per germline. CDR3 in amino acids: CSVDKGTGELFF.

The rearrangement links TRBV27 to TRBJ2-1; lacking DNA, the TRBD2 call made by TCRdb goes unchecked. CDR3 size: 17 residues. Germline values: CDR1 MNHEY, CDR2 SMNVEV (reference sequence). The CDR3 here is CASSLSVGDYVNNEQFF.

The gene calls are TRBV7-9 and TRBJ1-1. The germline gives CDR1 SEHNR, CDR2 FQNEAQ (reference sequence). CDR3 size: 14 residues. CDR3 residues: CASSLGEGGTEAFF.

The chain recombines TRBV5-1 with TRBJ2-3. Germline V lookup: CDR1 SGHRS, CDR2 YFSETQ. CDR3 length: 15 amino acids. The CDR3 sequence: CASSLGWEWSDTQYF.

The V and J genes are TRBV13 and TRBJ2-1; without DNA, the TCRdb call of TRBD2 cannot be checked. The CDR3 totals 17 residues. The germline gives CDR1 PRHDT, CDR2 FYEKMQ (reference sequence). The CDR3 is CASSLGTALEFYNEQFF.

The CDR3: CASLASGMVGELFF. The chain employs TRBV27 and TRBJ2-2; TCRdb's D call, TRBD2, is unchecked because there is no DNA. This CDR3 contains 14 residues. Per the germline V gene, CDR1 is MNHEY and CDR2 is SMNVEV (reference sequence).

V usage is TRBV29-1 and J usage is TRBJ1-2; no DNA is available, so the TRBD1 call from TCRdb remains unchecked. The CDR3 is made up of 13 amino acids. Germline V gene sequence: CDR1 SQVTM, CDR2 ANQGSEA. CDR3 in amino acids: CSVEGQGNYGYTF.

The chain employs TRBV5-1 and TRBJ2-5; TCRdb picks TRBD1, but there is no DNA to check that call. Looked up from germline, CDR1 is SGHRS and CDR2 is YFSETQ. The CDR3 spans 15 residues. The CDR3 reads CASSRSPGTGETQYF.

This chain joins TRBV20-1 and TRBJ2-1; without DNA, the TCRdb call of TRBD2 cannot be checked. This CDR3 comprises 15 residues. In germline, CDR1 is DFQATT, CDR2 SNEGSKA (reference sequence). The CDR3 sequence is CSARVASGRANEQFF.

The chain carries TRBV6-5 and TRBJ2-5; the TCRdb D gene call, TRBD2, has no DNA to confirm it. The length of the CDR3 is 15 residues. Germline V gene data show CDR1 as MNHEY and CDR2 as SVGAGI. CDR3 loop: CASSLAGGPGETQYF.

V usage is TRBV12-3 or TRBV12-4 and J usage is TRBJ1-5; TCRdb outputs TRBD1, but without DNA this stays unchecked. This CDR3 region has 15 residues. CDR3 residues: CASSEGGTDNQPQHF.

The chain has TRBV7-6 and TRBJ1-1. CDR1 is SGHVS and CDR2 is FNYEAQ in the germline V gene. The CDR3 is 13 amino acids. This CDR3 is CASRGRRGTEAFF.

J is TRBJ1-5 and V is TRBV27. Germline V gene lookup returns CDR1 MNHEY and CDR2 SMNVEV (reference sequence). The CDR3 is 13 residues long. CDR3 region: CASSFGLNQPQHF.

The J gene is TRBJ2-7, the V gene TRBV12-3 or TRBV12-4; TCRdb's D call, TRBD2, is unchecked because there is no DNA. The CDR3 is 15 residues long. The CDR3 reads CASSFSQIRIYEQYF.

This CDR3 reads CASSLAGSGTYNEQFF. The genes are TRBV11-2 and TRBJ2-1; the D gene TCRdb calls, TRBD2, cannot be checked with no DNA. There are 16 residues in the CDR3. The V gene's germline CDR1 is SGHAT and CDR2 FQNNGV.

The chain employs TRBV12-3 or TRBV12-4 and TRBJ1-1; the TRBD1 assignment by TCRdb is unverifiable without DNA. CDR3 length equals 14 residues. Here the CDR3 reads CASPGVGMNTEAFF.

This chain connects TRBV20-1 to TRBJ2-5; TCRdb reports TRBD2, a call that lacks DNA to check it against. The CDR3 covers 13 residues. Germline CDR1 and CDR2: DFQATT and SNEGSKA (reference sequence). CDR3 sequence reads: CSAREGGQWAQYF.

The CDR3 sequence is CASGRVTGWNEQFF. The chain is built from TRBV5-6 and TRBJ2-1; TCRdb gives TRBD1 as the D gene, but with no DNA this cannot be confirmed. The germline CDR1 and CDR2 sequences are SGHDT and YYEEEE. The CDR3 totals 14 residues.

V is TRBV29-1 and J is TRBJ2-1. CDR1 is SQVTM, CDR2 ANQGSEA, per germline. CDR3 length: 13 amino acids. The CDR3 loop is CSVVRDFNNEQFF.

This chain links TRBV20-1 with TRBJ2-3; TCRdb picks TRBD1, but there is no DNA to check that call. The germline CDR1 and CDR2 sequences are DFQATT and SNEGSKA (reference sequence). The CDR3 covers 15 residues. The CDR3 here is CSARDLDRGGDTQYF.

The gene calls are TRBV11-3 and TRBJ2-1; TCRdb picks TRBD2, but there is no DNA to check that call. CDR1 is SGHNT, CDR2 YENEEA, per germline. The CDR3 spans 18 residues. CDR3 sequence reads: CASSPGTSGSSRYNEQFF.

The CDR3 reads CASSSEPRGNQPQHF. The chain joins TRBV27 to TRBJ1-5. Germline CDR1 MNHEY, CDR2 SMNVEV (reference sequence). The CDR3 has 15 residues.

The chain links TRBV2 to TRBJ2-3; TCRdb's D gene call, TRBD1, goes unchecked for lack of DNA. Germline assignment: CDR1 SNHLY and CDR2 FYNNEI. CDR3 length: 16 amino acids. CDR3 region: CASSGRQDEITDTQYF.

V and J are TRBV7-9 and TRBJ2-3; with no DNA, the TCRdb D assignment of TRBD2 cannot be verified. The germline gives CDR1 SEHNR, CDR2 FQNEAQ (reference sequence). The CDR3 totals 17 residues. The CDR3 is CASSLPAGTSPRGTQYF.